These 30 T cell receptor beta chains were sequenced from one sample in a study of T cell repertoires in cytomegalovirus infection. TCRdb reprocessed the reads via MiXCR and lists one record per CDR3 protein. Of roughly 630,000 distinct CDR3 sequences listed, less than 25% were seen once; the top ten hold roughly 8%. Sequences were obtained from CD8+ T cells from PBMCs. The receptor set was obtained from a human donor in good health (CMV status not recorded). Some clones in this sample may be carry-over from other donors' samples.

This chain joins TRBV4-1 and TRBJ2-7, with TRBD1 matching 10 bases. The germline CDR1 and CDR2 sequences are MGHRA and YSYEKL. The junction had 7 bases not matched to a gene; V was cut back by 0 bases and J by 2 bases. This CDR3 is built from 17 residues. For the CDR3, the DNA is TGCGCCAGCAGCCAAGAGACCGGGACAGGGGAAACCTACGAGCAGTACGTC. Translating gives CASSQETGTGETYEQYV.

J is TRBJ2-3 and V is TRBV13; D may be TRBD1 (6 bases). The CDR3 is made up of 14 amino acids. V was cut by 1 base and J by 5 bases, with 10 bases left in between. The V gene's germline CDR1 is PRHDT and CDR2 FYEKMQ (reference sequence). The CDR3 is CASSLVGAQDTQYF. The CDR3, as DNA: TGTGCCAGCAGCTTAGTGGGGGCGCAAGATACGCAGTATTTT. The whole variable domain, filled in from reference TRBV13 and TRBJ2-3, reads AAGVIQSPRHLIKEKRETATLKCYPIPRHDTVYWYQQGPGQDPQFLISFYEKMQSDKGSIPDRFSAQQFSDYHSELNMSSLELGDSALYFCASSLVGAQDTQYFGPGTRLTVL.

V is TRBV29-1 and J is TRBJ2-1; no firm D call. The CDR3 covers 13 residues. CDR1 is SQVTM, CDR2 ANQGSEA, per germline. The ends were cut back, 4 bases at V and 1 base at J, with 8 bases in the middle. CDR3 region: CSVVVESYNEQFF. The CDR3 DNA reads TGCAGCGTTGTAGTGGAATCCTACAATGAGCAGTTCTTC.

This clonotype came up many times. The rearrangement links TRBV7-6 to TRBJ2-1; 13 bases align to TRBD2. With V trimmed by 5 bases and J by 3 bases, 4 bases remained unmatched. The CDR3 has 16 residues. The germline gives CDR1 SGHVS, CDR2 FNYEAQ. The CDR3 DNA sequence: TGTGCCAGCAGCCCCCGACTAGCGGGGGGCTACAATGAGCAGTTCTTC. This sequence encodes CASSPRLAGGYNEQFF. The full variable domain, rest sourced from reference TRBV7-6 and TRBJ2-1, is GAGVSQSPRYKVTKRGQDVALRCDPISGHVSLYWYRQALGQGPEFLTYFNYEAQQDKSGLPNDRFSAERPEGSISTLTIQRTEQRDSAMYRCASSPRLAGGYNEQFFGPGTRLTVL.

The V gene is TRBV5-1, the J gene TRBJ1-2; 9 bases line up with TRBD1. The germline V gene has CDR1 SGHRS and CDR2 YFSETQ. With V trimmed by 4 bases and J by 0 bases, 4 bases remained unmatched. This CDR3 has 15 amino acids. The CDR3 sequence: CASSKRQGANYGYTF. DNA for the CDR3: TGCGCCAGCAGCAAACGACAGGGGGCTAACTATGGCTACACCTTC.

This clonotype was counted at least ten times. This chain uses TRBV6-6 with TRBJ2-7; D is perhaps TRBD1 or TRBD2 (5 bases each). Trimming took 1 base from V and 2 from J, leaving 6 bases between them. Looked up from germline, CDR1 is MNHNY and CDR2 is SVGAGI (reference sequence). This CDR3 is built from 13 residues. The DNA of the CDR3 is TGTGCCAGCAGTTACTTGGGGGCCTACGAGCAGTACTTC. This gives the protein CASSYLGAYEQYF.

Comment on this clonotype: Possible read error: a much larger clone is one base away. The V gene is TRBV7-9, the J gene TRBJ1-2; TRBD1 is a possible D gene (5 bases). CDR1 SEHNR and CDR2 FQNEAQ come from the germline V gene (reference sequence). This CDR3 spans 17 amino acids. The CDR3 sequence is CVSSLEGPAALNYGYTF. CDR3 nucleotide sequence: TGTGTCAGCAGCTTAGAGGGGCCGGCGGCTCTAAACTATGGCTACACCTTC.

Only a few counts were recorded for this clonotype. The chain couples TRBV24-1 to TRBJ1-5; D is undetermined. The CDR3 contains 13 residues. The V end lost 10 bases, the J end lost 5 bases, and 14 bases lay between the germline ends. Germline-derived CDR1 and CDR2 are KGHDR and SFDVKD. For the CDR3, the DNA is TGTGCCACACAGTCCCGGTTTGATCAGCCCCAGCATTTT. It is translated as CATQSRFDQPQHF.

This clonotype was counted ten times or more. This rearrangement joins TRBV28 to TRBJ2-1, with TRBD1 matching 9 bases. The CDR3 extends over 15 amino acids. After removal of 7 bases from V and 4 bases from J, the junction contained 8 bases not matched to a gene. Germline assignment: CDR1 MDHEN and CDR2 SYDVKM. The chain's CDR3 is CASTPRDRVYNEQFF. DNA of the CDR3: TGTGCCAGCACGCCCCGGGACAGGGTGTACAATGAGCAGTTCTTC.

A few counts support this clonotype. The chain links TRBV7-6 to TRBJ2-7; D remains unclear. The CDR3 loop spans 12 amino acids. CDR1 is SGHVS, CDR2 FNYEAQ, per germline. The V end lost 4 bases, the J end lost 5 bases, and 9 bases lay between the germline ends. CDR3 bases: TGTGCCAGCAGCTCCAGAGTTAACGAGCAGTACTTC. This encodes CASSSRVNEQYF.

The chain uses TRBV18 and TRBJ2-3; D tentatively reads TRBD1 or TRBD2 (6 bases each). The CDR3 consists of 18 residues. In germline, CDR1 is KGHSH, CDR2 LQKENI. V lost 1 base and J 0 bases, leaving 17 bases between the germline ends. The CDR3 region is CASSPRGAQLLSTDTQYF. CDR3 DNA sequence: TGTGCCAGCTCACCACGGGGGGCCCAACTCCTCAGCACAGATACGCAGTATTTT.

The chain combines TRBV13 with TRBJ2-7; D might be TRBD1 or TRBD2, each matching 6 bases. Trimming left V 1 base short and J 0 bases short, with 16 bases between. The CDR3 length is 17 residues. Germline CDR1 is PRHDT and CDR2 is FYEKMQ (reference sequence). DNA of the CDR3: TGTGCCAGCAGCTTAGTGGGGGGCAGTGGGAGCTCCTACGAGCAGTACTTC. Translating it yields CASSLVGGSGSSYEQYF.

The chain couples TRBV6-6 to TRBJ1-5, with 8 positions matching TRBD1. CDR1 and CDR2 (germline): MNHNY, SVGAGI (reference sequence). J lost 3 bases, V lost 2 bases, and 18 bases had no gene match. The CDR3 consists of 20 residues. The CDR3 loop is CASSYPPPRIRGRDNQPQHF. Written as DNA, the CDR3 is TGTGCCAGCAGTTACCCTCCTCCCCGAATCAGGGGGCGCGACAATCAGCCCCAGCATTTT.

This clonotype was seen repeatedly, ten times or more. The J gene is TRBJ1-5, the V gene TRBV12-3 or TRBV12-4, with TRBD1 identical over 7 bases. V dropped 6 bases and J dropped 3; count of bases not matched to a gene: 5. The CDR3 runs 14 residues. The CDR3 here is CASSTGQTNQPQHF. The CDR3 DNA reads as TGTGCCAGCAGCACGGGACAGACCAATCAGCCCCAGCATTTT.

Of note for this clonotype: At one boundary the junction diverges from the germline segment, which might be a read error. The chain combines TRBV28 with TRBJ1-5, with 8 bases identical to TRBD1. Germline CDR1 and CDR2: MDHEN and SYDVKM. The CDR3 has 14 amino acids. DNA of the CDR3: TGTGCCAACAGTTTGACAGGGGGCAATCAGCCCCAGCATTTT. As protein: CANSLTGGNQPQHF.

This clonotype was detected a few times. The rearrangement joins TRBV28 to TRBJ2-5; 7 bases align to TRBD2. The V gene's germline CDR1 is MDHEN and CDR2 SYDVKM. The V segment lost 4 bases and the J segment 5 bases; nucleotides outside the gene matches: 10. The CDR3 is 15 residues long. The CDR3 bases are TGTGCCAGCAGTTCTCGGACTCGGCGGGGGGAGACCCAGTACTTC. Amino acids: CASSSRTRRGETQYF.

Only a few counts were recorded for this clonotype. The V and J genes are TRBV10-3 and TRBJ2-2; 9 positions match TRBD2. J lost 1 base, V lost 2 bases, and 14 bases had no gene match. This CDR3 is built from 20 residues. The germline V gene encodes CDR1 ENHRY and CDR2 SYGVKD. The CDR3 nucleotides are TGTGCCATCAGTGAGGCGCACCAGACTAAAGCGGGGGGGAACACCGGGGAGCTGTTTTTT. It is translated as CAISEAHQTKAGGNTGELFF.

V gene TRBV6-2 or TRBV6-3 combines with J gene TRBJ2-2; D call uncertain. The germline V and J ends were trimmed by 4 bases and 4 bases, with 13 bases remaining between them. From germline, CDR1 is MNHEY and CDR2 SVGEGT. The CDR3 is 15 amino acids. This chain's CDR3 is CASSFRTPGTGELFF. DNA of the CDR3: TGTGCCAGCAGTTTCCGGACCCCGGGCACCGGGGAGCTGTTTTTT.

This clonotype was seen a handful of times. The rearrangement links TRBV7-9 to TRBJ2-1; 12 bases line up with TRBD1. Germline loops: CDR1 SEHNR, CDR2 FQNEAQ (reference sequence). The CDR3 extends over 15 amino acids. The V gene end was trimmed by 4 bases and the J gene end by 8 bases; junction bases not matched to a gene: 6. In DNA, the CDR3 is TGTGCCAGCAGCTCCCCCCGGGACAGGGGGCATGAGCAGTTCTTC. Residues: CASSSPRDRGHEQFF.

This clonotype was observed a few times. This rearrangement joins TRBV6-1 to TRBJ2-2; tentatively, D is TRBD1 (5 bases). There are 14 residues in the CDR3. Germline V gene lookup returns CDR1 MNHNS and CDR2 SASEGT. V lost 5 bases and J lost 5, with 12 bases in between. The chain's CDR3 is CASSRGLSTGELFF. In DNA, the CDR3 is TGTGCCAGCAGTAGGGGTTTGAGTACCGGGGAGCTGTTTTTT.

V and J are TRBV7-9 and TRBJ2-7; TRBD2 is a possible D gene (5 bases). The CDR3 is 14 amino acids. Trimming cost V 7 bases and J 2 bases, with 15 bases left between them. Looked up from germline, CDR1 is SEHNR and CDR2 is FQNEAQ (reference sequence). CDR3 DNA sequence: TGTGCCAGCACCCCCGACGGGGAACCCTACGAGCAGTACGTC. Its translation is CASTPDGEPYEQYV.

The chain employs TRBV29-1 and TRBJ2-3; 8 nucleotides agree with TRBD1. Germline values: CDR1 SQVTM, CDR2 ANQGSEA. The CDR3 loop spans 14 amino acids. J lost 0 bases, V lost 7 bases, and 6 bases had no gene match. The CDR3 DNA sequence: TGCAGCGCCAAGGACAGGGCTAGCACAGATACGCAGTATTTT. The encoded protein is CSAKDRASTDTQYF.

This clonotype was seen more than once but under ten times. V is TRBV12-5 and J is TRBJ2-3; no clear D gene. Germline V CDR1 and CDR2: LGHNT, FRNRAP. The CDR3 contains 13 residues. V lost 2 bases, J lost 2 bases, and 5 bases lay in between. The CDR3 bases are TGTGCTAGTGGTTTGCGTGCCACAGATACGCAGTATTTT. It is translated as CASGLRATDTQYF.

The V and J genes are TRBV3-1 and TRBJ2-1, with unresolved D. V lost 1 base and J 5 bases, leaving 12 bases between the germline ends. The CDR3 is 15 residues long. Germline V lookup: CDR1 LGHDT, CDR2 YNNKEL (reference sequence). CDR3 DNA: TGTGCCAGCAGCCAAGCGGCGGCAGGCAACAATGAGCAGTTCTTC. Translated, it gives CASSQAAAGNNEQFF.

The chain combines TRBV6-5 with TRBJ1-6; no definite D call. CDR3 length equals 13 residues. V was cut by 2 bases and J by 7 bases, with 6 bases left in between. Germline V lookup: CDR1 MNHEY, CDR2 SVGAGI. The CDR3 DNA reads as TGTGCCAGCAGTTACGGACGAAATTCACCCCTCCACTTT. Its protein is CASSYGRNSPLHF.

The chain links TRBV29-1 to TRBJ2-5; D possibly corresponds to TRBD2 (5 bases). This CDR3 region has 14 residues. With 0 bases removed from V and 5 bases from J, the gap between germline ends came to 13 bases. Per the germline V gene, CDR1 is SQVTM and CDR2 is ANQGSEA. The CDR3 sequence: CSVEDRDSWETQYF. The CDR3 region has the DNA TGCAGCGTTGAAGATCGGGATAGTTGGGAGACCCAGTACTTC. The full variable domain, in which reference TRBV29-1 and TRBJ2-5 provide the parts outside the CDR3, is SAVISQKPSRDICQRGTSLTIQCQVDSQVTMMFWYRQQPGQSLTLIATANQGSEATYESGFVIDKFPISRPNLTFSTLTVSNMSPEDSSIYLCSVEDRDSWETQYFGPGTRLLVL.

This clonotype was observed a few times. This sequence joins TRBV5-1 and TRBJ2-1, with 12 nucleotides matching TRBD2. There are 16 residues in the CDR3. The V and J ends lost 1 base and 6 bases, in that order; junction bases with no gene match: 5. The V gene's germline CDR1 is SGHRS and CDR2 YFSETQ. The CDR3 bases are TGCGCCAGCAGCTTGCCCACTAGCGGGGGGCGCAATGAGCAGTTCTTC. This translates into CASSLPTSGGRNEQFF.

This clonotype was counted only a few times. CDR3 nucleotide sequence: TGTGCCAGCAGCTCGCCTGGGGTGGCAGGGGCCTTGGGAGAGACCCAGTACTTC. Its translation: CASSSPGVAGALGETQYF. The V and J genes are TRBV11-2 and TRBJ2-5; D is possibly TRBD1 (6 bases). The CDR3 loop spans 18 amino acids. Germline V lookup: CDR1 SGHAT, CDR2 FQNNGV. The ends were cut back, 4 bases at V and 4 bases at J, with 25 bases in the middle.

In its sample, this clonotype was seen a few times. The chain is built from TRBV6-2 or TRBV6-3 and TRBJ1-2, with a tentative D call TRBD1 (6 bases). Germline lookup yields CDR1 MNHEY and CDR2 SVGEGT. This CDR3 region has 16 residues. Deletions cut 4 bases from V and 7 bases from J, with 22 bases between. The CDR3 here is CASSSARDTYRSGYTF. For the CDR3, the DNA is TGTGCCAGCAGTTCCGCCCGGGACACCTACCGGAGTGGCTACACCTTC.

A few counts support this clonotype. The chain couples TRBV20-1 to TRBJ2-1, with a possible D match to TRBD1 (5 bases). Trimming took off 7 bases at V and 9 bases at J, with 10 bases between the two ends. The CDR3 contains 10 residues. The germline V gene has CDR1 DFQATT and CDR2 SNEGSKA (reference sequence). The CDR3 DNA sequence: TGCAGTGTCCTCAGGGTTGAGCAGTTCTTC. Translating it yields CSVLRVEQFF.